What follows is one T cell receptor (beta chain) and its context. In its sample, this clone was seen a few times. Its antigen specificity is not known. Base quality data are lacking; no much larger clone is found one base away. These data come from a study of beta chain features in type 1 diabetes (dated by TCRdb to the late 2010s). The study in broad terms: No differences in mean age, gender distribution, total cell number or subset yield were found between patients and healthy donors. Across all samples, 107,917,701 sorted cells were examined, and cell number per subset correlated strongly with RNA yield. Regulatory and stem cell-like memory subsets were isolated from only 8 patients and roughly 8 healthy donors, whereas naive and central memory subsets came from all 28 donors. In the study, TCRB repertoires of sorted circulating CD4+ T cell subsets from recently diagnosed type 1 diabetes patients were compared with those of matched healthy donors. General findings and caveats noted by the study authors: Naive, central memory and regulatory TCRB repertoires appeared more similar among patients than among healthy donors. Type 1 diabetes patients showed a moderate but significant shortening of TCRB CDR3 length in all four CD4+ subsets. Sequencing cDNA rather than genomic DNA could over-represent highly expressing activated cells, although activation and CD3 levels did not differ between groups. HLA sub-analyses involved small numbers of individuals, so any influence of HLA type on TCRB rearrangement remained unresolved. Shorter templates might have been favored by PCR, but patient and control samples were amplified and corrected together, so both groups would have been affected equally by any skew. Patients with type 1 diabetes made fewer insertions and deleted more nucleotides at VDJ recombination sites, implying thymic rearrangement abnormalities.

Measured from the cysteine to the phenylalanine, the CDR3 is 16 residues long. Only CDR3 DNA is held: 48 bases, read in frame from base 1. CDR1 and CDR2, looked up from the germline V gene, are ENHRY and SYGVKD. A distance of 11 bases separates the germline ends of V and J, which lose 0 bases and 5 bases respectively. All of the isolated RNA was reverse transcribed with the High Capacity cDNA Reverse Transcription Kit, so expressed TCRB transcripts were sequenced. Naive, central memory and regulatory T cell samples underwent deep immunoSEQ sequencing, averaging roughly 3.5 million total reads per sample. Sorted cells were lysed in RLT buffer and RNA was extracted with DNase-treated RNeasy Micro or Mini kits, depending on cell number. Each cell subset was processed separately to prevent cross-contamination, with patient and healthy donor samples processed together. TCRB sequences were amplified from cDNA with the immunoSEQ multiplex PCR, producing 87-bp fragments spanning the CDR3 region. The amplicons were sequenced using the Illumina HiSeq platform. The source study handled its data this way. Synthetic template baselines were used to correct PCR bias computationally, reads within Hamming distance 2 were collapsed, and singletons that could not be merged were discarded. Reads were aligned against IMGT to assign V, D and J genes, CDR3 length and insertions or deletions at six rearrangement sites. Within each subset, clonotype counts were normalized to the number of sorted cells before true diversity and Gini coefficients were calculated with the tcR R package. The overlap coefficient, calculated on TCRB nucleotide sequences, was used to measure repertoire sharing. TCRdb stores this immuneACCESS table with in-frame sequences only. Part of the clones is absent; in the studies checked, under half of the shortfall reflects unresolved V genes, and no reason is known for the rest. From that table come the V and J calls and clone size; the DNA was used to work out D and trimming. In this sample the table shows about 340,000 clones, over 7% of which occur a single time. The top ten constitute about 1% of the sample.

A single peripheral blood draw of approximately 100 mL on average was collected from each donor into heparinised tubes. A BD FACSAria II was used to sort naive, central memory, regulatory and stem cell-like memory CD4+ T cells with a panel that included CD45RO, CCR7, CD25, CD127, CD95 and CD27. All sorted populations exceeded 98% purity. PBMCs were isolated immediately by Lymphoprep density gradient centrifugation and stained directly without culture. So that batch effects would be minimized, each experiment stained and sorted samples in pairs, pairing one healthy donor with one patient. What was sequenced was central memory CD4+ T cells from blood. The sequence joins TRBV10-3 to TRBJ1-6; the D gene cannot be resolved reliably. The sequence derives from a man aged 25 to 40 with type 1 diabetes. The nucleotide sequence is given as TGTGCCATCAGTGAGTCTCGACGGAACAATAATTCACCCCTCCACTTT. Its translation is CAISESRRNNNSPLHF.